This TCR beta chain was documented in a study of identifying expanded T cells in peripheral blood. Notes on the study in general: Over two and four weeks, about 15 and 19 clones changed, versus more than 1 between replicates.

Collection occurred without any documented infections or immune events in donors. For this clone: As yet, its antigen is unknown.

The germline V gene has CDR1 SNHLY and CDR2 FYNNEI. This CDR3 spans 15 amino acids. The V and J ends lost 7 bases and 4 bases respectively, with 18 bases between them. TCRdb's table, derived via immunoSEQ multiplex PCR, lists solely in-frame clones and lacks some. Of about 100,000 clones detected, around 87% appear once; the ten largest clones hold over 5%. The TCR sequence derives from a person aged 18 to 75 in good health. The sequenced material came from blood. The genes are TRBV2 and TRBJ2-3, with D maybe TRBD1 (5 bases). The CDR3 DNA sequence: TGTGCCAGCAAAAGAGGATTACAGGCTTCAGATACGCAGTATTTT. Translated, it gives CASKRGLQASDTQYF.